The 18 T cell receptor beta chains reported below all come from one sample, sequenced in a study of post-analysis software for immune sequencing data. TCR beta cDNA libraries had unique molecular identifiers. Each CDR3 protein gets one entry after TCRdb re-called the PCR reads with MiXCR. The table records about 540,000 distinct CDR3 sequences, around a third of them present only once. The antigens of these receptors remain unknown. Study-level findings and limits: Among 4 or 5 TRBV segments more frequent in patients than controls were TRBV5-6, TRBV5-1 and TRBV20-1.

The sample consisted of blood. The receptor source for this set is a girl aged 2 to 17 with multiple sclerosis.

In this sample, this clonotype turned up many times. The chain employs TRBV20-1 and TRBJ1-4, with D perhaps TRBD1 (6 bases). V lost 1 base, J lost 5 bases, and 11 bases lay in between. CDR1 DFQATT and CDR2 SNEGSKA come from the germline V gene (reference sequence). The CDR3 loop spans 14 amino acids. The DNA of the CDR3 is TGCAGTGCTAGAGCCGGACAGCCAAATGAAAAACTGTTTTTT. Translation gives CSARAGQPNEKLFF.

A few counts support this clonotype. The V and J genes are TRBV20-1 and TRBJ2-1; weak D call: TRBD1 (5 bases). CDR1 is DFQATT and CDR2 is SNEGSKA in the germline V gene (reference sequence). Trimming shortened V by 8 bases and J by 3 bases, and 14 bases separated the two germline ends. This CDR3 comprises 13 residues. The CDR3 sequence: CSPQASHYNEQFF. The CDR3 DNA sequence: TGCAGTCCACAGGCGAGTCACTACAATGAGCAGTTCTTC.

This chain connects TRBV9 to TRBJ2-7; 8 bases are shared with TRBD2. Trimming took 3 bases from V and 2 from J; bases not matched to a gene: 7. The CDR3 spans 15 residues. Germline values: CDR1 SGDLS, CDR2 YYNGEE. Here the CDR3 reads CASSGGGSPTYEQYF. In DNA, the CDR3 is TGTGCCAGCAGCGGCGGGGGGTCCCCGACCTACGAGCAGTACTTC.

This clonotype was picked up a small number of times. The V and J genes are TRBV5-5 and TRBJ2-4; D gene unclear. V lost 2 bases to trimming and J lost 0 bases, with 6 bases between them. From germline, CDR1 is SGHKS and CDR2 YYEKEE (reference sequence). The CDR3 extends over 14 amino acids. The chain's CDR3 is CASSFQVAKNIQYF. CDR3 DNA: TGTGCCAGCAGCTTCCAAGTAGCCAAAAACATTCAGTACTTC.

This chain uses TRBV4-1 with TRBJ2-3; tentatively, D is TRBD2 (5 bases). Trimming shortened V by 0 bases and J by 7 bases, and 11 bases separated the two germline ends. CDR1 MGHRA and CDR2 YSYEKL come from the germline V gene. The CDR3 is made up of 14 amino acids. This CDR3 reads CASSQEGSLYTQYF. The CDR3 region has the DNA TGCGCCAGCAGCCAAGAGGGGAGTTTGTATACGCAGTATTTT.

This clonotype came up a few times. The genes are TRBV7-9 and TRBJ2-5, with D possibly being TRBD1 (7 bases). Germline lookup yields CDR1 SEHNR and CDR2 FQNEAQ (reference sequence). This CDR3 is 16 amino acids long. V lost 5 bases and J 0 bases, leaving 16 bases between the germline ends. This CDR3 is CASSPGGLLYQETQYF. The CDR3 DNA reads as TGTGCCAGCAGCCCAGGGGGACTTCTGTACCAAGAGACCCAGTACTTC.

The rearrangement links TRBV7-6 to TRBJ2-3; TRBD1 might be the D (8 bases). CDR1 SGHVS and CDR2 FNYEAQ come from the germline V gene. V lost 1 base and J lost 1, with 21 bases in between. The length of the CDR3 is 19 residues. The CDR3 DNA is TGTGCCAGCAGCTTAGGGGGGGGACAGGCTCCTCTCCGCACAGATACGCAGTATTTT. Translated: CASSLGGGQAPLRTDTQYF.

The chain combines TRBV4-1 with TRBJ1-4; D is uncertain. V dropped 0 bases and J dropped 6 bases, with 5 bases sitting between them. The germline V gene has CDR1 MGHRA and CDR2 YSYEKL. This CDR3 has 13 amino acids. The CDR3 spells CASSQDVDEKLFF. CDR3 bases: TGCGCCAGCAGCCAAGATGTCGATGAAAAACTGTTTTTT.

The chain carries TRBV20-1 and TRBJ2-3; no reliable D call. V gave up 0 bases and J gave up 3 bases, with 7 bases separating them. This CDR3 has 13 amino acids. The germline V gene encodes CDR1 DFQATT and CDR2 SNEGSKA (reference sequence). The CDR3 DNA is TGCAGTGCTAGAGATCGGTTGACAGATACGCAGTATTTT. Translating it yields CSARDRLTDTQYF.

The rearrangement uses TRBV4-2 and TRBJ2-5; no clear D gene. V was shortened by 3 bases and J by 0 bases, with 11 bases between the two germline ends. CDR3 size: 15 residues. CDR1 is LGHNA, CDR2 YNFKEQ, per germline. The CDR3 DNA reads as TGTGCCAGCAGCCATTCAGGCGAGTACCAAGAGACCCAGTACTTC. Translating gives CASSHSGEYQETQYF.

This clonotype was seen a few times. The chain has TRBV11-2 and TRBJ2-3; D uncertain. Germline V lookup: CDR1 SGHAT, CDR2 FQNNGV. V was cut by 5 bases and J by 2 bases, with 5 bases left in between. CDR3 length: 12 residues. CDR3 sequence: CASSANTDTQYF. The CDR3 DNA reads TGTGCCAGCAGCGCCAACACAGATACGCAGTATTTT. The complete variable domain, with remaining parts taken from reference TRBV11-2 and TRBJ2-3, reads EAGVAQSPRYKIIEKRQSVAFWCNPISGHATLYWYQQILGQGPKLLIQFQNNGVVDDSQLPKDRFSAERLKGVDSTLKIQPAKLEDSAVYLCASSANTDTQYFGPGTRLTVL.

In its sample, this clonotype was seen a few times. The rearrangement links TRBV12-3 or TRBV12-4 to TRBJ2-3, with TRBD2 matching over 7 bases. With 7 bases clipped from V and 1 base from J, the junction kept 14 bases outside the gene matches. The CDR3 is 17 amino acids. The CDR3 loop is CASTTPRGLAGTDTQYF. CDR3 sequence (DNA): TGTGCCAGCACCACTCCTAGAGGGCTAGCGGGCACAGATACGCAGTATTTT.

This clonotype showed up just a few times. The gene calls are TRBV14 and TRBJ2-7, with 7 bases lining up with TRBD1. V dropped 4 bases and J dropped 0; count of bases not matched to a gene: 9. The CDR3 contains 16 residues. Per germline, CDR1 SGHDN and CDR2 FVKESK. CDR3: CASSPRGSNISYEQYF. The CDR3 bases are TGTGCCAGCAGCCCCAGGGGGTCTAACATCTCCTACGAGCAGTACTTC.

This chain connects TRBV5-1 to TRBJ2-1; D might be TRBD1 or TRBD2, each matching 6 bases. From germline, CDR1 is SGHRS and CDR2 YFSETQ. V lost 3 bases, J lost 12 bases, and 16 bases lay in between. This CDR3 spans 13 amino acids. For the CDR3, the DNA is TGCGCCAGCAGCTCGGGGGCGGCGGGGCCGCAGTTCTTC. Translated, it gives CASSSGAAGPQFF. Variable domain in full (rest from reference TRBV5-1 and TRBJ2-1): KAGVTQTPRYLIKTRGQQVTLSCSPISGHRSVSWYQQTPGQGLQFLFEYFSETQRNKGNFPGRFSGRQFSNSRSEMNVSTLELGDSALYLCASSSGAAGPQFFGPGTRLTVL.

This chain links TRBV3-1 with TRBJ2-7, with 7 positions matching TRBD1. Germline loops: CDR1 LGHDT, CDR2 YNNKEL (reference sequence). Losses at the gene ends were 0 bases for V and 2 bases for J; bases not matched to a gene: 7. This CDR3 comprises 16 residues. This CDR3 reads CASSQDLTGDPYEQYF. CDR3 sequence (DNA): TGTGCCAGCAGCCAAGACCTCACAGGGGATCCCTACGAGCAGTACTTC.

The chain is built from TRBV29-1 and TRBJ1-2, with unresolved D. Germline V gene data show CDR1 as SQVTM and CDR2 as ANQGSEA. The V gene lost 4 bases and the J gene lost 6 bases, with 9 bases spanning the gap. CDR3 length equals 11 residues. Here the CDR3 reads CSVARDHGYTF. The CDR3 DNA sequence: TGCAGCGTTGCTAGAGACCATGGCTACACCTTC. The full variable domain, in which reference TRBV29-1 and TRBJ1-2 provide the parts outside the CDR3, is SAVISQKPSRDICQRGTSLTIQCQVDSQVTMMFWYRQQPGQSLTLIATANQGSEATYESGFVIDKFPISRPNLTFSTLTVSNMSPEDSSIYLCSVARDHGYTFGSGTRLTVV.

The genes are TRBV6-2 or TRBV6-3 and TRBJ1-1, with no clear D. Per the germline V gene, CDR1 is MNHEY and CDR2 is SVGEGT. This CDR3 region has 13 residues. With 5 bases removed from V and 8 bases from J, the gap between germline ends came to 15 bases. The CDR3 coding sequence is TGTGCCAGCAGTACTCCGGGTATCCTAGAAGCTTTCTTT. Amino acid sequence: CASSTPGILEAFF.

This clonotype was detected many times. The J gene is TRBJ2-1, the V gene TRBV6-1; D remains unclear. CDR3 length: 11 residues. Germline assignment: CDR1 MNHNS and CDR2 SASEGT. Trimming cost V 7 bases and J 5 bases, with 6 bases left between them. CDR3 protein: CASMGNNEQFF. The CDR3 DNA is TGTGCCAGCATGGGTAACAATGAGCAGTTCTTC.